These 32 T cell receptor beta chains originate from one sample sequenced in a study of cytomegalovirus exposure and HLA in healthy donors. A multiplex PCR was run with 60 Vbeta primers and 13 Jbeta primers. The assay was immunoSEQ multiplex PCR, and TCRdb's table has in-frame clones only and misses some. The sample lists 50,000 to 70,000 clones, about four fifths occurring once. Sequencing was done on a sample of PBMCs. The origin of the receptors is a woman aged 40 to 49 in good health and CMV-seronegative.

The chain links TRBV7-9 to TRBJ2-7; a weak D match, TRBD1 (6 bases). CDR3 length: 14 residues. V was pared by 3 bases and J by 3 bases, with 12 bases between. Germline CDR1 is SEHNR and CDR2 is FQNEAQ (reference sequence). CDR3 in DNA: TGTGCCAGCAGCTTTGTCGGACAGAACTACGAGCAGTACTTC. Translating gives CASSFVGQNYEQYF.

This chain connects TRBV27 to TRBJ2-7; D is perhaps TRBD1 (5 bases). V was pared by 6 bases and J by 3 bases, with 15 bases between. CDR3 length: 14 amino acids. Germline loops: CDR1 MNHEY, CDR2 SMNVEV (reference sequence). The CDR3 spells CASSPGHSHYEQYF. The CDR3 nucleotides are TGTGCCAGCAGCCCTGGACATTCCCACTACGAGCAGTACTTC.

The chain links TRBV5-4 to TRBJ2-3; 13 positions match TRBD2. V lost 4 bases to trimming and J lost 2 bases; unmatched junction nucleotides: 7. CDR1 is SGHNT and CDR2 is YYREEE in the germline V gene (reference sequence). This CDR3 has 17 residues. For the CDR3, the DNA is TGTGCCAGCAGCCCAGCGACTAGCGGGAGGTTCACAGATACGCAGTATTTT. This translates into CASSPATSGRFTDTQYF.

The rearrangement uses TRBV9 and TRBJ2-3; D call uncertain. This CDR3 is 14 amino acids long. Germline V gives CDR1 SGDLS, CDR2 YYNGEE. V lost 2 bases, J lost 2 bases, and 9 bases lay in between. The CDR3 sequence is CASSVSYYTDTQYF. The CDR3 coding sequence is TGTGCCAGCAGCGTCTCCTACTACACAGATACGCAGTATTTT. The full variable domain, rest sourced from reference TRBV9 and TRBJ2-3, is DSGVTQTPKHLITATGQRVTLRCSPRSGDLSVYWYQQSLDQGLQFLIQYYNGEERAKGNILERFSAQQFPDLHSELNLSSLELGDSALYFCASSVSYYTDTQYFGPGTRLTVL.

The CDR3 DNA reads TGTGCCAGCTCAAAGGGACAGGGGACTCAGCCCCAGCATTTT. It specifies CASSKGQGTQPQHF. The chain carries TRBV18 and TRBJ1-5; 10 positions match TRBD1. Germline trimming cut 5 bases from V and 6 bases from J; bases unmatched to any gene: 4. CDR1 and CDR2 from the germline V gene are KGHSH and LQKENI. The CDR3 extends over 14 amino acids.

This clone was detected only a few times. The chain employs TRBV7-2 and TRBJ2-3; 7 nucleotides line up with TRBD1. The CDR3 extends over 14 amino acids. Germline CDR1 is SGHTA and CDR2 is FQGNSA. The ends lost 5 bases at V and 1 base at J; junction bases unmatched: 3. The CDR3 is CASSRDSGTDTQYF. The CDR3 bases are TGTGCCAGCAGCCGGGACAGCGGCACAGATACGCAGTATTTT.

The count of this clone is one. The chain carries TRBV10-3 and TRBJ2-1; perhaps TRBD1 as D (6 bases). V gave up 7 bases and J gave up 0 bases, with 13 bases separating them. The germline CDR1 and CDR2 sequences are ENHRY and SYGVKD. The CDR3 has 15 residues. This chain's CDR3 is CAITGQPSSYNEQFF. The CDR3 DNA is TGTGCCATCACCGGACAGCCGAGCTCCTACAATGAGCAGTTCTTC.

J is TRBJ2-5 and V is TRBV28, with D possibly TRBD1 on 6 matching bases. The V gene lost 4 bases and the J gene lost 3 bases, with 12 bases spanning the gap. CDR3 length: 14 amino acids. Germline assignment: CDR1 MDHEN and CDR2 SYDVKM. For the CDR3, the DNA is TGTGCCAGCAGTTACGGACAGCGAAAAGAGACCCAGTACTTC. Residues: CASSYGQRKETQYF.

The chain recombines TRBV14 with TRBJ2-5, with a possible D match to TRBD1 (5 bases). The CDR3 is made up of 13 amino acids. The V gene lost 4 bases and the J gene lost 4 bases, with 10 bases spanning the gap. Germline V CDR1 and CDR2: SGHDN, FVKESK. The CDR3 coding sequence is TGTGCCAGCAGCCCAGGGTACTTAGAGACCCAGTACTTC. This gives the protein CASSPGYLETQYF.

The chain employs TRBV7-8 and TRBJ1-5, with D uncertain. The CDR3 covers 16 residues. The V and J ends lost 3 bases and 0 bases respectively, with 12 bases between them. Germline CDR1 and CDR2: SGHVS and FQNEAQ. The CDR3 DNA is TGTGCCAGCAGCTTTCTGGGGAGCTATAGCAATCAGCCCCAGCATTTT. Amino acid sequence: CASSFLGSYSNQPQHF.

The chain carries TRBV9 and TRBJ1-4; D may be TRBD1 (5 bases). CDR1 and CDR2 (germline): SGDLS, YYNGEE. Trimming took 4 bases from V and 1 from J, leaving 14 bases between them. The CDR3 extends over 16 amino acids. The CDR3 DNA sequence: TGTGCCAGCAGCCCGCGGGACGGACGAACTAATGAAAAACTGTTTTTT. Translating it yields CASSPRDGRTNEKLFF.

This sequence joins TRBV19 and TRBJ1-2; D gene uncertain. Germline V gene data show CDR1 as LNHDA and CDR2 as SQIVND (reference sequence). V lost 6 bases and J lost 1, with 9 bases in between. The CDR3 extends over 13 amino acids. The CDR3 reads CASSHQDNYGYTF. The CDR3 DNA reads TGTGCCAGTAGCCATCAGGATAACTATGGCTACACCTTC.

The rearrangement links TRBV19 to TRBJ1-1; D unresolved. The CDR3 is 15 residues long. V dropped 3 bases and J dropped 11 bases, with 22 bases sitting between them. Germline V gene lookup returns CDR1 LNHDA and CDR2 SQIVND (reference sequence). The CDR3 loop is CASSILLAWGVSAFF. In DNA form, the CDR3 reads TGTGCCAGTAGTATTCTTCTAGCTTGGGGAGTATCGGCTTTCTTT.

This clone was seen more than once but under ten times. This chain joins TRBV9 and TRBJ2-1, with 9 nucleotides matching TRBD1. J was trimmed by 6 bases and V by 4 bases; bases with no gene match: 11. The CDR3 length is 16 residues. Germline V gene lookup returns CDR1 SGDLS and CDR2 YYNGEE. The CDR3 coding sequence is TGTGCCAGCAGCTCGTCCGGGGGGACAGGGCGCAATGAGCAGTTCTTC. Amino acid sequence: CASSSSGGTGRNEQFF.

V gene TRBV30 combines with J gene TRBJ1-6, with a tentative D call TRBD1 (6 bases). The CDR3 sequence is 13 residues long. From germline, CDR1 is GTSNPN and CDR2 SVGIG (reference sequence). V was clipped by 7 bases and J by 10 bases, with 17 bases between them. CDR3 amino acids: CAYLNRDGSPLHF. CDR3 nucleotide sequence: TGTGCCTACCTAAACAGGGATGGGTCACCCCTCCACTTT.

This chain links TRBV5-8 with TRBJ1-4; no firm D call. Trimming pared 1 base from V and 5 bases from J, leaving 12 bases between. Germline values: CDR1 SGHTS, CDR2 YDEGEE. This CDR3 is built from 15 residues. The CDR3 nucleotides are TGTGCCAGCAGCTTGAGGCCAGGTCGGAATGAAAAACTGTTTTTT. Translation: CASSLRPGRNEKLFF.

This chain connects TRBV28 to TRBJ2-7, with D perhaps TRBD2 (6 bases). Germline CDR1 MDHEN, CDR2 SYDVKM. V lost 3 bases and J 0 bases, leaving 39 bases between the germline ends. This CDR3 region has 24 residues. The CDR3: CASSFSTNPLSAGLRGQSSYEQYF. The CDR3 nucleotides read TGTGCCAGCAGTTTTTCAACCAACCCGCTCTCCGCAGGACTACGGGGCCAGAGCTCCTACGAGCAGTACTTC.

V gene TRBV11-2 combines with J gene TRBJ2-1; no reliable D call. Germline V CDR1 and CDR2: SGHAT, FQNNGV. The germline V and J ends were trimmed by 0 bases and 7 bases, with 16 bases remaining between them. The CDR3 totals 16 residues. The CDR3 is CASSLETGLPFNEQFF. CDR3 coding DNA: TGTGCCAGCAGCTTAGAGACGGGTTTACCCTTTAATGAGCAGTTCTTC.

The V call is TRBV11-3, the J call TRBJ1-1; possibly TRBD1 for D (5 bases). V was pared by 0 bases and J by 5 bases, with 19 bases between. Germline V gene data show CDR1 as SGHNT and CDR2 as YENEEA. The CDR3 has 17 residues. In DNA, the CDR3 is TGTGCCAGCAGCTTAGAGGCCCTTTCGGGGGGAAAAACTGAAGCTTTCTTT. Translation: CASSLEALSGGKTEAFF.

V and J are TRBV28 and TRBJ1-5, with 8 positions matching TRBD1. Germline V gene data show CDR1 as MDHEN and CDR2 as SYDVKM. V trimming: 5 bases; J trimming: 2 bases; junction bases outside the gene matches: 5. The CDR3 sequence is 15 residues long. The CDR3 bases are TGTGCCAGCAGTCCCAGGGGGCTCGGCAATCAGCCCCAGCATTTT. Residues: CASSPRGLGNQPQHF.

This sequence joins TRBV5-1 and TRBJ2-3, with D perhaps TRBD1 (6 bases). The V gene lost 3 bases and the J gene lost 2 bases, with 16 bases spanning the gap. Germline V gene lookup returns CDR1 SGHRS and CDR2 YFSETQ. This CDR3 region has 16 residues. The CDR3 region has the DNA TGCGCCAGCAGCTCTGGCCAGGGGCTTAACACAGATACGCAGTATTTT. Amino acid sequence: CASSSGQGLNTDTQYF.

The rearrangement links TRBV4-1 to TRBJ2-1, with a possible D match to TRBD2 (5 bases). In germline, CDR1 is MGHRA, CDR2 YSYEKL. The CDR3 is 14 amino acids. Between the trimmed V and J ends, which lost 1 base and 5 bases, there was a span of 9 bases. The CDR3 here is CASSQVSGNNEQFF. The CDR3 DNA reads TGCGCCAGCAGCCAAGTATCGGGGAACAATGAGCAGTTCTTC.

The chain employs TRBV28 and TRBJ1-6, with TRBD1 identical over 9 bases. J gave up 7 bases and V 5 bases, and 6 bases lay outside the gene matches. Germline V gene data show CDR1 as MDHEN and CDR2 as SYDVKM. CDR3 size: 15 residues. The CDR3 reads CASSLGQGWNSPLHF. CDR3 DNA: TGTGCCAGCAGTCTTGGACAGGGGTGGAATTCACCCCTCCACTTT.

The J gene is TRBJ2-7, the V gene TRBV18; 10 bases fit TRBD2. The CDR3 is 20 residues long. From germline, CDR1 is KGHSH and CDR2 LQKENI. V lost 0 bases, J lost 3 bases, and 17 bases stayed unmatched. CDR3 protein: CASSPPVQGSTSGTLYEQYF. DNA for the CDR3: TGTGCCAGCTCACCACCGGTTCAGGGAAGCACTAGCGGGACCCTCTACGAGCAGTACTTC.

The genes are TRBV4-1 and TRBJ2-7; D gene uncertain. V lost 0 bases and J 0 bases, leaving 12 bases between the germline ends. Germline V gene data show CDR1 as MGHRA and CDR2 as YSYEKL. The CDR3 covers 16 residues. CDR3 DNA sequence: TGCGCCAGCAGCCAAGATCTGTCAGGCCCCTCCTACGAGCAGTACTTC. Translation: CASSQDLSGPSYEQYF.

The rearrangement links TRBV18 to TRBJ1-2; TRBD1 matches at 9 bases. Losses at the gene ends were 3 bases for V and 7 bases for J; bases not matched to a gene: 12. There are 16 residues in the CDR3. Germline values: CDR1 KGHSH, CDR2 LQKENI. CDR3 sequence reads: CASSPGTGIRIGGYTF. The CDR3 coding sequence is TGTGCCAGCTCACCCGGGACAGGGATAAGAATTGGTGGCTACACCTTC.

Remarks on this clone: One end of the junction is discordant with germline, which a read error may explain. The gene calls are TRBV7-8 and TRBJ1-1, with no clear D. Germline CDR1 reads SGHVS; CDR2 reads FQNEAQ. This CDR3 contains 13 residues. CDR3: CASSLGPRTEAFF. In DNA, the CDR3 is TGTGCCAGCAGTTTAGGCCCGCGCACTGAAGCTTTCTTT.

This clone was seen a few times. J is TRBJ1-1 and V is TRBV19, with unresolved D. Germline values: CDR1 LNHDA, CDR2 SQIVND (reference sequence). Trimming stripped 1 base from V and 5 bases from J, with 8 bases between. This CDR3 spans 13 amino acids. CDR3 DNA sequence: TGTGCCAGTAGTATAGTAGGAGGTACTGAAGCTTTCTTT. It specifies CASSIVGGTEAFF.

CDR3 region: CASSQDERDKSTDTQYF. For the CDR3, the DNA is TGCGCCAGCAGCCAAGATGAACGGGACAAGAGCACAGATACGCAGTATTTT. The rearrangement joins TRBV4-3 to TRBJ2-3, with D perhaps matching TRBD1 (6 bases). This CDR3 comprises 17 residues. Trimming removed 0 bases from V and 0 bases from J, with 13 bases in between. From germline, CDR1 is LGHNA and CDR2 YSLEER.

This clone was observed a few times. CDR3 in amino acids: CAITEGTGGNTEAFF. The CDR3 DNA follows: TGTGCCATCACTGAAGGGACAGGCGGGAACACTGAAGCTTTCTTT. The V and J genes are TRBV10-3 and TRBJ1-1; 8 nucleotides match TRBD1. The CDR3 totals 15 residues. V lost 7 bases, J lost 1 base, and 8 bases stayed unmatched. Per the germline V gene, CDR1 is ENHRY and CDR2 is SYGVKD.

The chain carries TRBV4-3 and TRBJ1-5; possible D gene TRBD1, 5 bases. Germline-derived CDR1 and CDR2 are LGHNA and YSLEER. The CDR3 runs to 14 residues. V lost 1 base, J lost 8 bases, and 12 bases lay in between. This chain's CDR3 is CASSQGLGQEPQHF. The CDR3 bases are TGCGCCAGCAGCCAAGGGCTGGGGCAGGAGCCCCAGCATTTT.

This clone has a handful of counts. The V gene is TRBV28, the J gene TRBJ2-1; 8 bases are a match to TRBD2. V was clipped by 7 bases and J by 2 bases; unmatched bases: 13. This CDR3 is built from 17 residues. Germline V gene lookup returns CDR1 MDHEN and CDR2 SYDVKM. CDR3 in amino acids: CASTSTAGLVTYNEQFF. In nucleotides, the CDR3 is TGTGCCAGCACCTCAACCGCGGGACTAGTAACCTACAATGAGCAGTTCTTC.